This TCR beta chain appears in the sequencing data of a study of early T cells in non-severe SARS-CoV-2 infection. CDR1 is SGDLS, CDR2 YYNGEE, per germline. V gave up 4 bases and J gave up 11 bases, with 13 bases separating them. This CDR3 has 12 residues. Individual cDNA molecules received unique molecular identifiers. TCRdb fed the 5' RACE reads into MiXCR, producing one record per CDR3 protein. This sample has 70,000 or so distinct CDR3 sequences; around 15% occur once, and the top ten carry over 12%. This clonotype showed up just a few times. Sequenced sample: whole blood. The J gene is TRBJ2-1, the V gene TRBV9, with D perhaps given as TRBD1 or TRBD2 (5 bases each). This clonotype originated in an adult who was a healthcare worker with PCR-confirmed SARS-CoV-2 infection or an uninfected control (not recorded which). The CDR3 DNA reads as TGTGCCAGCAGCTCCCCGAGGGGTCAGCAGTTCTTC. It translates to CASSSPRGQQFF. The full variable domain, with the rest looked up from reference TRBV9 and TRBJ2-1, is DSGVTQTPKHLITATGQRVTLRCSPRSGDLSVYWYQQSLDQGLQFLIQYYNGEERAKGNILERFSAQQFPDLHSELNLSSLELGDSALYFCASSSPRGQQFFGPGTRLTVL.